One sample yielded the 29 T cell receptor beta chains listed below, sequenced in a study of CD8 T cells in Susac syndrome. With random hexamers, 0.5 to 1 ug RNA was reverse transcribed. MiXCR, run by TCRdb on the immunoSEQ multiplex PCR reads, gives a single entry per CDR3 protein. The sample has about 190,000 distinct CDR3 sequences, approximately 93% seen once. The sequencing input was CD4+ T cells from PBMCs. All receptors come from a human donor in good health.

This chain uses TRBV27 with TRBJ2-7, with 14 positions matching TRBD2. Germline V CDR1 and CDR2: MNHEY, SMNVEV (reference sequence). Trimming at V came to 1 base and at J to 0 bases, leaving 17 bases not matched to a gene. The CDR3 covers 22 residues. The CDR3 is CASSLFPPGTSGGLRSSYEQYF. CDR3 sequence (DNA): TGTGCCAGCAGTTTATTTCCACCGGGGACTAGCGGGGGTCTTCGTAGCTCCTACGAGCAGTACTTC.

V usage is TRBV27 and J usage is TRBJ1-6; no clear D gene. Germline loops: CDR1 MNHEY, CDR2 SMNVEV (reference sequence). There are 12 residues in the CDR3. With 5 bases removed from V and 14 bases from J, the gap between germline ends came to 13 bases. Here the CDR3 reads CASSVFGRTLHF. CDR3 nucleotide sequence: TGTGCCAGCAGTGTCTTCGGGCGAACCCTCCACTTT.

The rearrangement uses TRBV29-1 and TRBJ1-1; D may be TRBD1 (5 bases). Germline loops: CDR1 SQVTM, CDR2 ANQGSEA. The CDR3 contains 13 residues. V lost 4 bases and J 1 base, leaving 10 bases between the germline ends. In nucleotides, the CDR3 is TGCAGCGTTGGCCGGGACGGGAACACTGAAGCTTTCTTT. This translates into CSVGRDGNTEAFF. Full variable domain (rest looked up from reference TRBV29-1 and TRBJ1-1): SAVISQKPSRDICQRGTSLTIQCQVDSQVTMMFWYRQQPGQSLTLIATANQGSEATYESGFVIDKFPISRPNLTFSTLTVSNMSPEDSSIYLCSVGRDGNTEAFFGQGTRLTVV.

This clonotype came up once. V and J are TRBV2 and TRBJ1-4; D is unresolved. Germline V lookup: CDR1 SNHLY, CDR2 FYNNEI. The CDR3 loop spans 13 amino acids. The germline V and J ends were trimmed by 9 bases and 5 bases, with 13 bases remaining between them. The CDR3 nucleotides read TGTGCCAGGTCAGGCTCAAGGAATGAAAAACTGTTTTTT. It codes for CARSGSRNEKLFF.

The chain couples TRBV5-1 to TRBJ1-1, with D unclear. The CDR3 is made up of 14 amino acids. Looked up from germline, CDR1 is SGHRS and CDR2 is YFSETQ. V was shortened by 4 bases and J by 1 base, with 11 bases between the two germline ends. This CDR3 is CASSQQRQNTEAFF. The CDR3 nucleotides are TGCGCCAGCAGCCAACAGAGACAGAACACTGAAGCTTTCTTT.

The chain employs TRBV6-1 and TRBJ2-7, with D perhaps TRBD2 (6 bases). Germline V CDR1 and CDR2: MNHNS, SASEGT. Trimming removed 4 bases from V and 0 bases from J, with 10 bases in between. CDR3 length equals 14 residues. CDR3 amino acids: CASSVGGNSYEQYF. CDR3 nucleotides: TGTGCCAGCAGTGTTGGGGGGAACTCCTACGAGCAGTACTTC.

CDR3 nucleotide sequence: TGTGCCAGCCTTACCCGACAGGGGGCGAATTCACCCCTCCACTTT. As protein: CASLTRQGANSPLHF. V usage is TRBV2 and J usage is TRBJ1-6; 10 bases line up with TRBD1. V shed 8 bases, J shed 7 bases, and the junction held 8 bases outside the gene matches. CDR1 and CDR2 (germline): SNHLY, FYNNEI. This CDR3 has 15 amino acids.

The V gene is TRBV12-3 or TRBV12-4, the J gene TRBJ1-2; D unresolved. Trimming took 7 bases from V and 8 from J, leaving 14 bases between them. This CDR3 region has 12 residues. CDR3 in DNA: TGTGCCAGCAACATACTCGTGGGGGGCTACACCTTC. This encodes CASNILVGGYTF.

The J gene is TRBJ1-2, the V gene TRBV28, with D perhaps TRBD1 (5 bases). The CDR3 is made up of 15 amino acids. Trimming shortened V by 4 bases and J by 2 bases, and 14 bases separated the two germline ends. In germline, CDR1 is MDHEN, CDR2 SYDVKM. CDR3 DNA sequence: TGTGCCAGCAGTTCCTTAATTCGGGGGAACTATGGCTACACCTTC. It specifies CASSSLIRGNYGYTF.

CDR3 coding DNA: TGCAGCGTTGACGGGACAGGGGGGAACATTCAGTACTTC. This encodes CSVDGTGGNIQYF. V gene TRBV29-1 combines with J gene TRBJ2-4; the match to TRBD1 covers 11 bases. CDR1 SQVTM and CDR2 ANQGSEA come from the germline V gene. The CDR3 length is 13 residues. V lost 3 bases to trimming and J lost 7 bases; unmatched junction nucleotides: 2.

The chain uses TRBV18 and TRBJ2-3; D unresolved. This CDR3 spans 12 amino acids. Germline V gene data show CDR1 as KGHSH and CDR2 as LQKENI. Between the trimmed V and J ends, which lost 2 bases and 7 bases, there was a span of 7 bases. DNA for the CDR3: TGTGCCAGCTCACCAGACGCGAATACGCAGTATTTT. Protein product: CASSPDANTQYF.

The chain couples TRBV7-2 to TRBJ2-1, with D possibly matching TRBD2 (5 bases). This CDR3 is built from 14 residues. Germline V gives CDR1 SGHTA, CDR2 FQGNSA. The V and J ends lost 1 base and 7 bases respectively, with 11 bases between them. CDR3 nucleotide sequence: TGTGCCAGCAGCTTAGTTTCGGGGTGGAATGAGCAGTTCTTC. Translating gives CASSLVSGWNEQFF.

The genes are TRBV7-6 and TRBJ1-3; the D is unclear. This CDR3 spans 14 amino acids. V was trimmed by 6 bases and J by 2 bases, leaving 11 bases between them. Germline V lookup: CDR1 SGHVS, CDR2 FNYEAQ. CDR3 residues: CASSSGVAGNTIYF. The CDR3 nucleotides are TGTGCCAGCAGTTCCGGGGTGGCTGGAAACACCATATATTTT.

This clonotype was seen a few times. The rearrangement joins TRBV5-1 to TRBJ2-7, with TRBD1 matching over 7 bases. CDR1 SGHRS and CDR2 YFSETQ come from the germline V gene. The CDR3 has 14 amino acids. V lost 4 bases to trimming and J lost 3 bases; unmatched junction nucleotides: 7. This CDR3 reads CASSTTGSGYEQYF. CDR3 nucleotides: TGCGCCAGCAGCACGACAGGGAGCGGCTACGAGCAGTACTTC.

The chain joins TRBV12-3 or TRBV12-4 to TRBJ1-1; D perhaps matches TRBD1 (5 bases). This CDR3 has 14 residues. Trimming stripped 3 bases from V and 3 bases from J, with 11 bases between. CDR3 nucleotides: TGTGCCAGCAGTTTTGGACAACTCCACACTGAAGCTTTCTTT. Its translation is CASSFGQLHTEAFF.

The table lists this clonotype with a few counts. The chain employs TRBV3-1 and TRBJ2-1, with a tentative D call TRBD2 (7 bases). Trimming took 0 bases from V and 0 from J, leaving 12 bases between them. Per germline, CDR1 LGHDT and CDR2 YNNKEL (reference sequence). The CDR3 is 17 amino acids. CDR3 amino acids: CASSQDPGGHSYNEQFF. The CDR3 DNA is TGTGCCAGCAGCCAAGATCCCGGGGGGCACTCCTACAATGAGCAGTTCTTC.

CDR3 loop: CSARGRSDNSPLHF. The CDR3 nucleotides read TGCAGTGCTAGAGGCAGGTCTGACAATTCACCCCTCCACTTT. The gene calls are TRBV20-1 and TRBJ1-6; D call uncertain. Trimming pared 1 base from V and 7 bases from J, leaving 11 bases between. The germline V gene has CDR1 DFQATT and CDR2 SNEGSKA (reference sequence). This CDR3 has 14 amino acids.

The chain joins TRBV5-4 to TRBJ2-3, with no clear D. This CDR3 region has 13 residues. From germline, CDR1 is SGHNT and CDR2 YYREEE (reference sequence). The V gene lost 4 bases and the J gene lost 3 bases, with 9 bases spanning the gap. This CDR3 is CASSGSTTDTQYF. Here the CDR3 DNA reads TGTGCCAGCAGCGGATCTACGACAGATACGCAGTATTTT.

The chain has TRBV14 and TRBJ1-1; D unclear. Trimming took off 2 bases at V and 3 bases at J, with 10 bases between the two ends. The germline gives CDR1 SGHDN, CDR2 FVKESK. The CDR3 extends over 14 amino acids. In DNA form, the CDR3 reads TGTGCCAGCAGCCAATTTTCTTGGCACACTGAAGCTTTCTTT. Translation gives CASSQFSWHTEAFF.

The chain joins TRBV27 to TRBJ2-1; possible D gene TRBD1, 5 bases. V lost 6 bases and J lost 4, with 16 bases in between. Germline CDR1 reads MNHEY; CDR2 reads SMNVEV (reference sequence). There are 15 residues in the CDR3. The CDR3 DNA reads TGTGCCAGCAGCAACCGACAGCTAGTTTACAATGAGCAGTTCTTC. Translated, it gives CASSNRQLVYNEQFF.

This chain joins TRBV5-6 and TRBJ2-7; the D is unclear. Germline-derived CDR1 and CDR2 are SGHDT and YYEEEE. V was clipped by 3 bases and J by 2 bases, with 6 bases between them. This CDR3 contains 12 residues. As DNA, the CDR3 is TGTGCCAGCAGCTACGAGACCTACGAGCAGTACTTC. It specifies CASSYETYEQYF.

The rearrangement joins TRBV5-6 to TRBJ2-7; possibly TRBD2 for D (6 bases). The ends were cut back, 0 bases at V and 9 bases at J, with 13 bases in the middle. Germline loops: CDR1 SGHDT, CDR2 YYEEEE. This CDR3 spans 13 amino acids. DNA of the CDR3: TGTGCCAGCAGCTTGGCCCCCGCGGGGACGCAGTACGTC. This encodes CASSLAPAGTQYV.

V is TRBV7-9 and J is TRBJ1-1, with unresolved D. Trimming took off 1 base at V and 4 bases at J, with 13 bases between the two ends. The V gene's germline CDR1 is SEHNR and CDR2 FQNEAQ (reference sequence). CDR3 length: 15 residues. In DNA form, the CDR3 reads TGTGCCAGCAGCTTAGGGTCAGGAGGGAGCACTGAAGCTTTCTTT. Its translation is CASSLGSGGSTEAFF.

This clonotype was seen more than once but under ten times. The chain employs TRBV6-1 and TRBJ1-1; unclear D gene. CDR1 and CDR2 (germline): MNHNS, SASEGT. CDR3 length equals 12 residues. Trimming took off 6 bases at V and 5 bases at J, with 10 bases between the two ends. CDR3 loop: CASSLSGTEAFF. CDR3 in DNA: TGTGCCAGCAGCTTGTCGGGGACTGAAGCTTTCTTT.

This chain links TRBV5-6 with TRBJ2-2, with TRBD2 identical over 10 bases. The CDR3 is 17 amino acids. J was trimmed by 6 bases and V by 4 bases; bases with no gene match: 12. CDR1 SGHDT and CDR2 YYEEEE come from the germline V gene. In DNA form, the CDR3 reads TGTGCCAGCAGCCCGGCGGGACTAGCGTCCGGGGCCGGGGAGCTGTTTTTT. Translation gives CASSPAGLASGAGELFF.

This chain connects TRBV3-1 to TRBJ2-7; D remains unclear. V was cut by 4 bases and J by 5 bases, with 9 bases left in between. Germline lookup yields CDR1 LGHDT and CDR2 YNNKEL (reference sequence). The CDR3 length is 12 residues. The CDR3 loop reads CASSLERDEQYF. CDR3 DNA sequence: TGTGCCAGCAGCCTGGAAAGGGACGAGCAGTACTTC.

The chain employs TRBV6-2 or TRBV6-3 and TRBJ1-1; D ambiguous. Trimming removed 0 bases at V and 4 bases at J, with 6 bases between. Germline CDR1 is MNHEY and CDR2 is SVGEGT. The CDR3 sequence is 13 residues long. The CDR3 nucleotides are TGTGCCAGCAGTTACTCTGGGCTCACTGAAGCTTTCTTT. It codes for CASSYSGLTEAFF.

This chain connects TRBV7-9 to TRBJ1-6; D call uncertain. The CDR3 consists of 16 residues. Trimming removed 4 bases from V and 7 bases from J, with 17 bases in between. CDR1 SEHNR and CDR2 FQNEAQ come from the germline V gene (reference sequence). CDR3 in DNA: TGTGCCAGCAGCTCCCGGGCGAGGATTGGAAATTCACCCCTCCACTTT. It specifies CASSSRARIGNSPLHF.

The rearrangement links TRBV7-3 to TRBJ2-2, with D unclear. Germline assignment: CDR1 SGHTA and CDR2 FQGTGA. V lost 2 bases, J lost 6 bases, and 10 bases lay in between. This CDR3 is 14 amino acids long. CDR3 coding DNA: TGTGCCAGCAGCTTAGGGATTAGTCCCGGGGAGCTGTTTTTT. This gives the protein CASSLGISPGELFF. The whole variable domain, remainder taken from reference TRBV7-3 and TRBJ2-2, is GAGVSQTPSNKVTEKGKYVELRCDPISGHTALYWYRQSLGQGPEFLIYFQGTGAADDSGLPNDRFFAVRPEGSVSTLKIQRTERGDSAVYLCASSLGISPGELFFGEGSRLTVL.